This entry concerns a single TCR beta chain. Its antigen is as yet unknown. The sample originates from a study of T-cell reconstitution after alpha-beta-depleted transplantation in children. General study points: Roughly two months post-transplant, alpha-beta T cells reportedly originated from several hundred graft clones that had expanded. After one year, T-cell counts and TCRbeta diversity mostly came from new T cells. Certain patients had high TCRbeta diversity at day 60, and it came from recipient T cells and thymic progenitors that survived.

This CDR3 is 17 amino acids long. V lost 5 bases to trimming and J lost 6 bases; unmatched junction nucleotides: 13. The germline V gene encodes CDR1 MDHEN and CDR2 SYDVKM. Unique molecular identifiers were incorporated into the prepared TCRbeta library. TCRdb fed the PCR reads into MiXCR, producing one record per CDR3 protein. The sample includes 200,000 to 250,000 distinct CDR3 sequences, around 25% of them seen just once. V gene TRBV28 combines with J gene TRBJ2-1; 10 nucleotides align to TRBD2. This receptor was obtained from a girl aged 2 to 10 with Fanconi anemia, due to receive a stem cell transplant. Sequenced here: PBMCs, sampled before TCRalphabeta/CD19-depleted stem cell transplant. The CDR3 DNA sequence: TGTGCCAGCAGTCAAGGACTAGCGGACTACCTACGCAATGAGCAGTTCTTC. It translates to CASSQGLADYLRNEQFF.